These 11 T cell receptor beta chains were all obtained from the same sample, sequenced in a study of blood T cell repertoires in COVID-19. The protocol was immunoSEQ multiplex PCR, while the TCRdb copy is restricted to in-frame clones and leaves out a portion. The sample carries some 200,000 clones, less than 90% recorded once. Specimen: peripheral blood. These receptor sequences come from a woman aged 40-49 years with acute or convalescent COVID-19.

The rearrangement joins TRBV21-1 to TRBJ1-2. TRBV21-1 is deemed a pseudogene. The CDR3 spans 16 residues. The CDR3 region is CASSKSGGPPNYGYTF. In DNA form, the CDR3 reads TGTGCCAGCAGCAAATCCGGGGGTCCTCCTAACTATGGCTACACCTTC.

This chain joins TRBV3-1 (or the pseudogene TRBV3-2) and TRBJ2-7; tentatively, D is TRBD1 (5 bases). V was trimmed by 2 bases and J by 5 bases, leaving 13 bases between them. The germline gives CDR1 LGHDT, CDR2 YNNKEL (reference sequence). The CDR3 spans 14 residues. The CDR3 DNA follows: TGTGCCAGCAGCCAAAATCAGGGCCCCCACGAGCAGTACTTC. Encoded protein: CASSQNQGPHEQYF.

The V gene is TRBV27, the J gene TRBJ2-1; a possible D gene is TRBD1 (5 bases). The V end was cut by 1 base, the J end by 5 bases, with 6 bases between. Germline loops: CDR1 MNHEY, CDR2 SMNVEV (reference sequence). This CDR3 spans 13 amino acids. The CDR3 DNA sequence: TGTGCCAGCAGTTTATACAGGAACAATGAGCAGTTCTTC. Residues: CASSLYRNNEQFF.

V is TRBV21-1 and J is TRBJ2-6; TRBD1 reflects the table's D call only, with no check against the DNA. TRBV21-1 is a pseudogene. This CDR3 has 15 residues. CDR3 nucleotide sequence: TGTGCCAGCAGCAAAGACAACTCTGGGGCCAACGTCCTGACTTTC. Translating it yields CASSKDNSGANVLTF.

V usage is TRBV7-2 and J usage is TRBJ2-7; 11 nucleotides agree with TRBD2. CDR1 is SGHTA, CDR2 FQGNSA, per germline. The length of the CDR3 is 15 residues. V gave up 5 bases and J gave up 2 bases; unmatched junction bases: 5. CDR3 DNA sequence: TGTGCCAGCAGCCTAACTAGCGGGGGACCCTACGAGCAGTACTTC. Translated, it gives CASSLTSGGPYEQYF.

This clone was counted once. V and J are TRBV7-6 and TRBJ1-6, with 9 bases matching TRBD1. Germline CDR1 and CDR2: SGHVS and FNYEAQ. The CDR3 loop spans 17 amino acids. After removal of 3 bases from V and 2 bases from J, the junction contained 5 bases not matched to a gene. The CDR3 region is CASSLTGGEAYNSPLHF. The CDR3 nucleotides read TGTGCCAGCAGCTTGACAGGGGGGGAGGCCTATAATTCACCCCTCCACTTT.

The chain has TRBV24-1 and TRBJ2-1, with TRBD1 matching over 9 bases. The junction had 7 bases not matched to a gene; V was cut back by 4 bases and J by 4 bases. Per the germline V gene, CDR1 is KGHDR and CDR2 is SFDVKD. The CDR3 has 16 residues. The CDR3 loop is CATSERGTGSYNEQFF. CDR3 in DNA: TGTGCCACCAGTGAGCGGGGGACAGGGTCGTACAATGAGCAGTTCTTC.

V is TRBV6-5 and J is TRBJ1-2, with no clear D. V lost 8 bases to trimming and J lost 2 bases, with 12 bases between them. Germline V gives CDR1 MNHEY, CDR2 SVGAGI. The CDR3 spans 13 residues. This chain's CDR3 is CASRTTKNYGYTF. CDR3 sequence (DNA): TGTGCCAGCCGAACTACAAAGAACTATGGCTACACCTTC.

The chain combines TRBV18 with TRBJ1-1, with 7 nucleotides matching TRBD1. J gave up 2 bases and V 4 bases, and 10 bases lay outside the gene matches. The CDR3 is 16 amino acids. Per the germline V gene, CDR1 is KGHSH and CDR2 is LQKENI. CDR3 nucleotide sequence: TGTGCCAGCTCACGTAGACAGGGCCTCGGTAACACTGAAGCTTTCTTT. Protein sequence: CASSRRQGLGNTEAFF.

J is TRBJ1-4 and V is TRBV7-9; 7 positions agree with TRBD1. V shed 4 bases and J 8 bases; nucleotides not matched to a gene: 7. This CDR3 spans 14 amino acids. CDR1 SEHNR and CDR2 FQNEAQ come from the germline V gene (reference sequence). The CDR3 reads CASSSPGGWEKLFF. In DNA, the CDR3 is TGTGCCAGCAGCTCTCCAGGGGGTTGGGAAAAACTGTTTTTT.

The chain couples TRBV6-2 or TRBV6-3 to TRBJ2-1; 15 nucleotides match TRBD2. The CDR3 contains 20 residues. Germline V gene data show CDR1 as MNHEY and CDR2 as SVGEGT. J gave up 7 bases and V 2 bases, and 15 bases lay outside the gene matches. CDR3 nucleotide sequence: TGTGCCAGCAGTTACAGGATTAGGACTAGCGGGGGGGCCTTGGGTAATGAGCAGTTCTTC. This translates into CASSYRIRTSGGALGNEQFF.